The 29 T cell receptor beta chains below were found in one sample sequenced in a study of T cell responses to AZD1222 COVID-19 vaccine. Sequenced by immunoSEQ multiplex PCR; TCRdb stores in-frame clones only, minus some. The sample includes roughly 110,000 clones, 87% of them seen just once. Sequencing was performed on peripheral blood, taken on day 0 of AZD1222 vaccination. These TCRs come from an adult in good health.

The chain employs TRBV29-1 and TRBJ1-2; tentatively, D is TRBD1 (6 bases). The CDR3 sequence is 13 residues long. V lost 3 bases to trimming and J lost 5 bases, with 13 bases between them. From germline, CDR1 is SQVTM and CDR2 ANQGSEA. CDR3 DNA sequence: TGCAGCGTTGATTACTGGACAGAGTATGGCTACACCTTC. Its protein product is CSVDYWTEYGYTF.

V usage is TRBV19 and J usage is TRBJ1-2; D gene unclear. This CDR3 is built from 14 residues. V gave up 4 bases and J gave up 2 bases, with 11 bases separating them. CDR1 is LNHDA, CDR2 SQIVND, per germline (reference sequence). The CDR3: CASSTPLGNYGYTF. The CDR3 DNA follows: TGTGCCAGTAGTACCCCCTTGGGGAACTATGGCTACACCTTC. Supplemented by reference TRBV19 and TRBJ1-2, the full variable domain reads DGGITQSPKYLFRKEGQNVTLSCEQNLNHDAMYWYRQDPGQGLRLIYYSQIVNDFQKGDIAEGYSVSREKKESFPLTVTSAQKNPTAFYLCASSTPLGNYGYTFGSGTRLTVV.

This CDR3 is CASGLVQELPTGIHVSSPLHF. DNA for the CDR3: TGTGCTAGTGGTTTGGTACAAGAGCTCCCGACAGGGATCCACGTCAGTTCACCCCTCCACTTT. The V and J genes are TRBV12-5 and TRBJ1-6; 7 bases are shared with TRBD1. Germline assignment: CDR1 LGHNT and CDR2 FRNRAP. CDR3 length equals 21 residues. J lost 9 bases, V lost 0 bases, and 23 bases had no gene match.

DNA for the CDR3: TGCGCCAGCAGCTTGGTGGGACAGACAAACTATGGCTACACCTTC. Its translation is CASSLVGQTNYGYTF. The chain uses TRBV5-1 and TRBJ1-2, with 7 bases lining up with TRBD1. The V gene end was trimmed by 0 bases and the J gene end by 2 bases; junction bases not matched to a gene: 4. CDR1 is SGHRS and CDR2 is YFSETQ in the germline V gene. CDR3 length: 15 amino acids.

The genes are TRBV4-1 and TRBJ2-7; TRBD2 is a possible D gene (5 bases). The CDR3 is 13 amino acids. Trimming shortened V by 3 bases and J by 1 base, and 7 bases separated the two germline ends. Germline values: CDR1 MGHRA, CDR2 YSYEKL. The CDR3 sequence: CASSQRRSYEQYF. The CDR3, as DNA: TGCGCCAGCAGCCAGAGGAGGTCCTACGAGCAGTACTTC.

This clone came up once. The chain couples TRBV28 to TRBJ2-2, with TRBD2 matching over 12 bases. Germline V gene lookup returns CDR1 MDHEN and CDR2 SYDVKM. Trimming removed 7 bases from V and 8 bases from J; junction bases left unmatched: 11. The CDR3 contains 16 residues. This CDR3 is CASTWLYGLAGGELFF. The CDR3 DNA sequence: TGTGCCAGCACCTGGTTGTATGGACTAGCGGGGGGGGAGCTGTTTTTT.

The chain combines TRBV5-1 with TRBJ1-2, with D possibly TRBD1 on 6 matching bases. The CDR3 spans 18 residues. The germline V gene encodes CDR1 SGHRS and CDR2 YFSETQ. Trimming removed 2 bases from V and 0 bases from J, with 20 bases in between. The CDR3 region is CASSFTTGRLGANYGYTF. The CDR3 DNA reads TGCGCCAGCAGCTTCACTACAGGGCGACTTGGAGCTAACTATGGCTACACCTTC.

The chain uses TRBV18 and TRBJ1-4, with no clear D. This CDR3 is built from 18 residues. Trimming pared 2 bases from V and 0 bases from J, leaving 16 bases between. From germline, CDR1 is KGHSH and CDR2 LQKENI. The DNA of the CDR3 is TGTGCCAGCTCACCATCCTCCCACCTCGGCGCAACTAATGAAAAACTGTTTTTT. Amino acids: CASSPSSHLGATNEKLFF.

This chain links TRBV10-3 with TRBJ1-4; 12 bases are a match to TRBD1. J gave up 2 bases and V 3 bases, and 4 bases lay outside the gene matches. Looked up from germline, CDR1 is ENHRY and CDR2 is SYGVKD. The CDR3 has 17 residues. In nucleotides, the CDR3 is TGTGCCATCAGTGAAGGGACAGGGGGCTTGACTAATGAAAAACTGTTTTTT. The encoded protein is CAISEGTGGLTNEKLFF.

V gene TRBV27 combines with J gene TRBJ1-1; D ambiguous. Trimming removed 3 bases from V and 5 bases from J, with 16 bases in between. This CDR3 is built from 15 residues. The germline CDR1 and CDR2 sequences are MNHEY and SMNVEV (reference sequence). CDR3 loop: CASSLKHPRGTEAFF. Written as DNA, the CDR3 is TGTGCCAGCAGTTTGAAACATCCCCGGGGTACTGAAGCTTTCTTT.

V gene TRBV12-5 combines with J gene TRBJ2-3; 12 nucleotides line up with TRBD2. The CDR3 consists of 13 residues. Germline assignment: CDR1 LGHNT and CDR2 FRNRAP. The CDR3 sequence is CAGTSGSTDTQYF. The CDR3 DNA sequence: TGTGCCGGGACTAGCGGGAGCACAGATACGCAGTATTTT. Full variable domain (missing parts from reference TRBV12-5 and TRBJ2-3): DARVTQTPRHKVTEMGQEVTMRCQPILGHNTVFWYRQTMMQGLELLAYFRNRAPLDDSGMPKDRFSAEMPDATLATLKIQPSEPRDSAVYFCAGTSGSTDTQYFGPGTRLTVL.

The V and J genes are TRBV7-2 and TRBJ2-7, with D perhaps matching TRBD1 (6 bases). V was pared by 5 bases and J by 3 bases, with 11 bases between. The CDR3 is 13 residues long. Germline V CDR1 and CDR2: SGHTA, FQGNSA. In DNA form, the CDR3 reads TGTGCCAGCAGCGTGGGACATAACTACGAGCAGTACTTC. Translating gives CASSVGHNYEQYF.

J is TRBJ1-1 and V is TRBV12-3 or TRBV12-4; D remains ambiguous. The CDR3 length is 13 residues. With 7 bases removed from V and 5 bases from J, the gap between germline ends came to 14 bases. CDR3 loop: CASIRRPRTEAFF. In DNA, the CDR3 is TGTGCCAGCATCCGACGGCCGCGGACTGAAGCTTTCTTT.

In regard to this clone: A junction end diverges from the germline sequence, so it may reflect a read error. Other DNA sequences within the sample encode an identical CDR3. For the CDR3, the DNA is TGTGCCAGTAGCTACCAACAGGGGAGGCTGGGAGATACGCAGTATTTT. This codes for CASSYQQGRLGDTQYF. The chain couples TRBV11-1 to TRBJ2-3, with D tentatively TRBD1 (7 bases). The germline gives CDR1 SGHAT, CDR2 FQDESV (reference sequence). The CDR3 length is 16 residues. The full variable domain, rest sourced from reference TRBV11-1 and TRBJ2-3, is EAEVAQSPRYKITEKSQAVAFWCDPISGHATLYWYRQILGQGPELLVQFQDESVVDDSQLPKDRFSAERLKGVDSTLKIQPAELGDSAMYLCASSYQQGRLGDTQYFGPGTRLTVL.

This sequence joins TRBV18 and TRBJ1-5; possibly TRBD1 for D (5 bases). This CDR3 has 15 amino acids. Trimming left V 5 bases short and J 7 bases short, with 18 bases between. Germline V CDR1 and CDR2: KGHSH, LQKENI. The CDR3 sequence: CASSEDTSRGQPQHF. The CDR3, as DNA: TGTGCCAGCTCAGAGGACACCTCCCGAGGGCAGCCCCAGCATTTT.

In this sample, this clone is medium-sized. This chain joins TRBV6-1 and TRBJ1-1; D unresolved. CDR1 is MNHNS and CDR2 is SASEGT in the germline V gene. The CDR3 totals 14 residues. The V and J ends lost 2 bases and 11 bases respectively, with 18 bases between them. The CDR3 DNA sequence: TGTGCCAGCAGTGAAAGGGCCAGTCCGGCGTTCGCTTTCTTT. Amino acid sequence: CASSERASPAFAFF.

The chain has TRBV27 and TRBJ1-5; 8 bases map to TRBD1. Trimming removed 0 bases from V and 7 bases from J; junction bases left unmatched: 11. Germline lookup yields CDR1 MNHEY and CDR2 SMNVEV (reference sequence). This CDR3 has 17 residues. CDR3 protein: CASSLSSPTDRGQPQHF. CDR3 DNA sequence: TGTGCCAGCAGTTTATCCTCGCCCACTGACAGGGGACAGCCCCAGCATTTT.

This clone has a handful of counts. CDR3 sequence reads: CASSHRSYSPLHF. CDR3 bases: TGTGCCAGCAGCCACAGGTCTTATTCACCCCTCCACTTT. The V and J genes are TRBV6-5 and TRBJ1-6, with D tentatively TRBD1 (5 bases). V was shortened by 6 bases and J by 8 bases, with 11 bases between the two germline ends. The CDR3 has 13 amino acids. CDR1 is MNHEY, CDR2 SVGAGI, per germline.

The chain recombines TRBV7-9 with TRBJ1-2; D not resolved. The germline V gene has CDR1 SEHNR and CDR2 FQNEAQ (reference sequence). The CDR3 spans 13 residues. Trimming removed 1 base at V and 9 bases at J, with 12 bases between. This CDR3 is CASSLVPASRYTF. The CDR3 nucleotides read TGTGCCAGCAGCTTAGTGCCTGCCAGCCGCTACACCTTC.

The rearrangement uses TRBV9 and TRBJ1-6, with D tentatively TRBD1 (5 bases). Looked up from germline, CDR1 is SGDLS and CDR2 is YYNGEE. The CDR3 runs to 12 residues. Trimming removed 4 bases at V and 12 bases at J, with 11 bases between. As DNA, the CDR3 is TGTGCCAGCAGCCCTAACGGGGGACCCCTCCACTTT. Its protein is CASSPNGGPLHF.

This rearrangement joins TRBV4-2 to TRBJ1-5, with a possible D match to TRBD1 (5 bases). The CDR3 covers 13 residues. CDR1 and CDR2 (germline): LGHNA, YNFKEQ. The V end was cut by 5 bases, the J end by 9 bases, with 14 bases between. In DNA, the CDR3 is TGTGCCAGCAGCTCCACAGGATCTCGGCCCCAGCATTTT. This gives the protein CASSSTGSRPQHF.

This clone was observed a single time. The CDR3 region is CASSSADYGSSYNSPLHF. The CDR3 nucleotides are TGCGCCAGCAGCTCGGCGGACTATGGGAGCTCCTATAATTCACCCCTCCACTTT. The V call is TRBV5-1, the J call TRBJ1-6; D ambiguous. The CDR3 runs to 18 residues. Deletions cut 3 bases from V and 0 bases from J, with 16 bases between. Germline loops: CDR1 SGHRS, CDR2 YFSETQ.

This clone was seen repeatedly, ten times or more. This chain joins TRBV9 and TRBJ2-5; perhaps TRBD2 as D (6 bases). V gave up 6 bases and J gave up 5 bases, with 8 bases separating them. Germline assignment: CDR1 SGDLS and CDR2 YYNGEE. This CDR3 comprises 11 residues. In DNA, the CDR3 is TGTGCCAGCATGGAGGGCGAGACCCAGTACTTC. Translating gives CASMEGETQYF.

This clone is a singleton in its sample. The chain has TRBV28 and TRBJ1-5; TRBD1 matches 7 bases. Trimming took 2 bases from V and 0 from J; bases not matched to a gene: 10. Germline loops: CDR1 MDHEN, CDR2 SYDVKM. The CDR3 runs 18 residues. For the CDR3, the DNA is TGTGCCAGCAGTTTAGGAAAAGGGACAGCCGATAGCAATCAGCCCCAGCATTTT. Its translation: CASSLGKGTADSNQPQHF.

The chain employs TRBV5-5 and TRBJ1-1; D is unresolved. The CDR3 has 13 residues. The V end lost 2 bases, the J end lost 3 bases, and 8 bases lay between the germline ends. In germline, CDR1 is SGHKS, CDR2 YYEKEE (reference sequence). CDR3 in DNA: TGTGCCAGCAGCTTTTTTCCCTACACTGAAGCTTTCTTT. This sequence encodes CASSFFPYTEAFF.

This clone was counted once. This chain uses TRBV18 with TRBJ1-2, with 7 bases aligning to TRBD1. V trimming: 6 bases; J trimming: 2 bases; junction bases outside the gene matches: 12. CDR1 and CDR2 (germline): KGHSH, LQKENI. There are 16 residues in the CDR3. In DNA form, the CDR3 reads TGTGCCAGCTCCCCCGGGACAGACCTTACCAACTATGGCTACACCTTC. This codes for CASSPGTDLTNYGYTF. Combining the CDR3 with reference TRBV18 and TRBJ1-2 gives the whole variable domain NAGVMQNPRHLVRRRGQEARLRCSPMKGHSHVYWYRQLPEEGLKFMVYLQKENIIDESGMPKERFSAEFPKEGPSILRIQQVVRGDSAAYFCASSPGTDLTNYGYTFGSGTRLTVV.

The chain recombines TRBV9 with TRBJ2-3, with 9 bases fitting TRBD2. Germline V gene sequence: CDR1 SGDLS, CDR2 YYNGEE. This CDR3 contains 16 residues. With 3 bases clipped from V and 4 bases from J, the junction kept 9 bases outside the gene matches. This chain's CDR3 is CASSGPGLAPADTQYF. The CDR3 nucleotides read TGTGCCAGCAGCGGCCCGGGACTAGCTCCAGCAGATACGCAGTATTTT.

This clone was detected only once. This rearrangement joins TRBV6-5 to TRBJ2-7; D is possibly TRBD1 (6 bases). Trimming cost V 8 bases and J 2 bases, with 7 bases left between them. The length of the CDR3 is 11 residues. Germline V lookup: CDR1 MNHEY, CDR2 SVGAGI. Here the CDR3 reads CASAGAYEQYF. The CDR3 DNA is TGTGCCAGCGCAGGGGCCTACGAGCAGTACTTC.

This chain links TRBV3-1 (or the pseudogene TRBV3-2) with TRBJ2-2, with D possibly being TRBD1 (5 bases). The CDR3 runs 16 residues. Germline CDR1 LGHDT, CDR2 YNNKEL (reference sequence). V lost 4 bases to trimming and J lost 0 bases, with 12 bases between them. The CDR3: CASSPSPGTNTGELFF. Written as DNA, the CDR3 is TGTGCCAGCAGCCCGAGTCCAGGGACGAACACCGGGGAGCTGTTTTTT.